The 4 T cell receptor beta chains below were found in one sample sequenced in a study of blood T cells in healthy people across ages. Combining a sample-barcoded 5' primer with a J-beta primer mix, a second PCR ran for roughly 6 to 12 cycles. TCRdb analysed the 5' RACE reads with MiXCR anew, one entry per CDR3 protein. The sample includes about a million distinct CDR3 sequences, roughly two fifths of them seen just once. The sequenced sample was blood. The source is a man between 18 and 29 years old in good health.

The chain is built from TRBV20-1 and TRBJ1-2; D may be TRBD1 (6 bases). The ends were cut back, 8 bases at V and 8 bases at J, with 18 bases in the middle. The CDR3 contains 12 residues. The V gene's germline CDR1 is DFQATT and CDR2 SNEGSKA (reference sequence). The CDR3 coding sequence is TGCAGTACGACCCAGGGGCAAAAGGGCTACACCTTC. Its protein is CSTTQGQKGYTF.

About this clonotype: Possible read error: a much larger clone is one base away. The V gene is TRBV6-2 or TRBV6-3, the J gene TRBJ2-3; D perhaps matches TRBD2 (5 bases). CDR3 length equals 12 residues. Germline values: CDR1 MNHEY, CDR2 SVGEGT. CDR3: CACSYSGDTQYF. In DNA, the CDR3 is TGTGCCTGCAGTTACTCGGGGGATACGCAGTATTTT.

This clonotype showed up just a few times. The V and J genes are TRBV4-3 and TRBJ1-4; TRBD1 is a possible D gene (6 bases). CDR1 and CDR2 from the germline V gene are LGHNA and YSLEER. CDR3 length: 16 residues. Deletions cut 2 bases from V and 2 bases from J, with 12 bases between. The CDR3 region is CASSQSGVSTNEKLFF. CDR3 DNA: TGCGCCAGCAGCCAATCAGGGGTCTCGACTAATGAAAAACTGTTTTTT.

V and J are TRBV20-1 and TRBJ1-1, with D uncertain. V lost 3 bases to trimming and J lost 3 bases, with 14 bases between them. This CDR3 is built from 14 residues. Germline V gene data show CDR1 as DFQATT and CDR2 as SNEGSKA (reference sequence). CDR3 nucleotide sequence: TGCAGTGCTAGGAGCGGACCACTTGACACTGAAGCTTTCTTT. This translates into CSARSGPLDTEAFF.